This T cell receptor (beta chain) was profiled in a study of glioma-infiltrating T cells. The iRepertoire nested amplicon-rescue multiplex PCR amplified TCR alpha and beta CDR3s from RNA. In TCRdb, the multiplex PCR reads were re-called with MiXCR into one record per CDR3 protein. This table has 100,000 to 150,000 distinct CDR3 sequences, roughly 25% appearing once. The CDR3 is 12 amino acids. V dropped 4 bases and J dropped 3 bases, with 7 bases sitting between them. Germline assignment: CDR1 KGHSH and CDR2 LQKENI. At least ten counts were recorded for this clonotype. Its antigen is undetermined. Whole-study findings and limits: Above-expected tissue-blood divergence occurred in all gliomas, most in low-grade ones. Only very few CDR3 sequences appeared in both tissue and blood.

This clonotype originated in a human donor with low-grade glioma or glioblastoma, undergoing nonglioma brain surgery, or in good health (not recorded which). J is TRBJ2-7 and V is TRBV18; D unresolved. The sample consisted of glioma tissue, nonneoplastic brain tissue, or PBMCs (not recorded which). CDR3 in DNA: TGTGCCAGCTCACTCCTGGACTACGAGCAGTACTTC. This encodes CASSLLDYEQYF.